This T cell receptor beta chain was captured by sequencing in a study of shared clonotypes between healthy human individuals. Looking at the study overall: Each donor contributed plates that comprised three CD4 naive, three CD4 memory, two CD8 naive and one CD8 memory. General study points: The authors sampled blood alone, and tissue repertoires likely differ.

Here immunoSEQ multiplex PCR was the method, and the copy in TCRdb shows in-frame clones only, minus some. The sample lists around 2.5 million clones; 80% to 95% were seen once. The CDR3 contains 13 residues. Germline loops: CDR1 SNHLY, CDR2 FYNNEI. V shed 11 bases, J shed 6 bases, and the junction held 4 bases outside the gene matches. Memory CD4+ cells were the fraction left after CD45RA+ naive selection. Remarks on this clone: No antigen is known for it.

The V and J genes are TRBV2 and TRBJ2-7; 16 nucleotides agree with TRBD2. Sequencing input: naive CD4+ T cells from PBMCs. Subset here: CD45RA+ positively selected. The TCR comes from a man between 18 and 29 years old in good health. Some clones in this sample may be carry-over from other donors' samples. CDR3: CADGTSGRAEQYF. The CDR3 DNA is TGTGCCGACGGGACTAGCGGGAGGGCCGAGCAGTACTTC.